This T cell receptor beta chain stems from a study of blood T cell repertoires in COVID-19. Study as a whole: Material from acute and convalescent COVID-19 was sourced from the United States, Italy and Spain. From T cells, B-cell-depleted T cells, or PBMCs came the material, which was cDNA or gDNA.

The CDR3 is made up of 13 amino acids. V lost 2 bases to trimming and J lost 7 bases, with 8 bases between them. Germline V CDR1 and CDR2: LNHDA, SQIVND (reference sequence). Sequencing used immunoSEQ multiplex PCR; TCRdb keeps in-frame clones, though not all of them. The sample has roughly 180,000 clones, around 83% seen once; the top ten hold more than 0.75%. The source material was peripheral blood. This chain joins TRBV19 and TRBJ1-4, with TRBD1 as a possible D gene (6 bases). The TCR comes from a man younger than 35 with acute or convalescent COVID-19. CDR3 nucleotides: TGTGCCAGTAGTATACAGGGGAGTGAAAAACTGTTTTTT. Protein: CASSIQGSEKLFF.